Given below is one TCR beta chain in context. Deletions cut 0 bases from V and 8 bases from J, with 13 bases between. The CDR3 is made up of 15 amino acids. Germline V CDR1 and CDR2: LGHDT, YNNKEL (reference sequence). Constant-region reverse primers amplified full-length variable regions, followed by semi-nested Nested Universal Primer A PCR. MiXCR, run by TCRdb on the 5' RACE reads, gives a single entry per CDR3 protein. The sample contains tens of thousands of distinct CDR3 sequences, 25% to 35% of which appear only once. The chain joins TRBV3-1 to TRBJ1-4; possible D gene TRBD1, 5 bases. Sequenced: tumor-infiltrating memory CD4+ T cells sorted from the breast tumor. Sample subset: memory CD4+ T cells, CD4+CD45RO+CD25-. This TCR derives from a female donor with breast cancer. CDR3 in amino acids: CASSQDRQPYEKLFF. For the CDR3, the DNA is TGTGCCAGCAGCCAAGATAGACAGCCCTACGAAAAACTGTTTTTT.